The 2 T cell receptor beta chains listed next were all sequenced from one sample in a study of blood T cell repertoires in COVID-19 (dated by TCRdb to 2018 to 2021). To prepare the library, the immunoSEQ multiplex PCR assay was applied. TCRdb provides this immuneACCESS table in a form limited to in-frame rearrangements. Some clones are lacking; in checked studies, under half of them reflect an unresolved V gene, and why the rest are absent is not known. The sample profile shows around 200,000 clones; around 82% of them were found once. 2% to 3% of the sample is in the top ten clones. Sequencing was done on a sample of peripheral blood. Source of these receptors: a woman aged 40 to 50 with active or convalescent COVID-19.

This clone was picked up a small number of times. V gene TRBV28 combines with J gene TRBJ1-2, with a weak D call TRBD1 (6 bases). The V gene's germline CDR1 is MDHEN and CDR2 SYDVKM. With 6 bases removed from V and 8 bases from J, the gap between germline ends came to 25 bases. The length of the CDR3 is 16 residues. CDR3 protein: CASRDSRQGPVGGYTF. The CDR3 DNA is TGTGCCAGCAGAGACAGTAGGCAGGGGCCGGTCGGAGGCTACACCTTC.

This chain uses TRBV25-1 with TRBJ1-4; D gene uncertain. Germline values: CDR1 MGHDK, CDR2 SYGVNS. V shed 3 bases and J shed 5 bases, with 10 bases lying between them. This CDR3 has 14 amino acids. CDR3 DNA: TGTGCCAGCAGTGAGGGCCAAGTGAATGAAAAACTGTTTTTT. Amino acids: CASSEGQVNEKLFF.